In its sample, the clone carrying this T cell receptor (beta chain) was seen once. The target antigen is unknown. Antigen-specific CD4+ T cells were first expanded with viral peptide pools by the ViraFEST assay and only then sequenced. When around 10 days of culture had elapsed, CD4+ T cells were isolated. Prior SARS-CoV-2 infection was absent in the vaccine recipients, as shown by negative nucleocapsid antibodies. After two million PBMC were placed in each well, they were cultured with approximately 9.1 IU/ml IL-2 and roughly 10 ug/ml peptides. The data are from a study of vaccination effects on CD4 cells after COVID-19. Clones were sequenced by immunoSEQ multiplex PCR, and TCRdb holds only the in-frame ones, with some missing. The profile shows about 54,000 clones, roughly 70% of them singletons. V lost 3 bases to trimming and J lost 5 bases, with 17 bases between them. Germline values: CDR1 MDHEN, CDR2 SYDVKM. The CDR3 is made up of 16 amino acids.

This clonotype originated in a human donor who received a COVID-19 vaccine. This chain joins TRBV28 and TRBJ2-1; D remains ambiguous. The source material was CD4+ T cells from PBMCs cultured with SARS-CoV-2 spike peptides, sampled before COVID-19 vaccination. The CDR3 here is CASSLALGKGHNEQFF. CDR3 bases: TGTGCCAGCAGTTTGGCGCTTGGGAAGGGCCACAATGAGCAGTTCTTC.